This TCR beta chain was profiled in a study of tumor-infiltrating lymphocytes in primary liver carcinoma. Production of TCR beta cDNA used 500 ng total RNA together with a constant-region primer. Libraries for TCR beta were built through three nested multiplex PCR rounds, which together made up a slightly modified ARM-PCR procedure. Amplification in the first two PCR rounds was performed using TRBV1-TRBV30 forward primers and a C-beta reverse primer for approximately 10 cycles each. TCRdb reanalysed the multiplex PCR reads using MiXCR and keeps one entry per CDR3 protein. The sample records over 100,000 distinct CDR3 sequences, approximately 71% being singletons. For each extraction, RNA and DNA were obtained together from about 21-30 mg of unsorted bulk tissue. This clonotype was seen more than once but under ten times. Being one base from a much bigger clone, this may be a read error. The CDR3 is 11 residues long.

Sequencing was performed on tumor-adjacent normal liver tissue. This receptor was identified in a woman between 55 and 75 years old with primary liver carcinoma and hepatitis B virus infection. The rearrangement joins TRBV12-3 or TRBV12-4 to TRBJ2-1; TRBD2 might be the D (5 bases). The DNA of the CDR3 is TGTGCCAGCAGTTCCGGACTCTTCCCGGACTTC. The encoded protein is CASSSGLFPDF.